Following are 9 T cell receptor beta chains from one sample sequenced in a study of molecular identifiers for immune sequencing clone quantification. MiXCR, applied by TCRdb to the PCR reads, yields one record per CDR3 protein. This sample has about 330,000 distinct CDR3 sequences; 24% occur once, and the top ten carry around 0.7%. Source material: naive CD8+ T cells from blood, with Jurkat cell RNA spiked in. The sample's subset: FACS-sorted CD8+CD4-CCR7+CD45RA+ naive T cells. The receptors come from a human donor in good health. Some libraries in this study had Jurkat cell RNA spiked in.

The chain is built from TRBV4-3 and TRBJ2-6; D might be TRBD1 (5 bases). V lost 0 bases to trimming and J lost 2 bases, with 11 bases between them. CDR1 is LGHNA and CDR2 is YSLEER in the germline V gene. The CDR3 sequence is 17 residues long. The CDR3 is CASSQDWSRAGANVLTF. The CDR3 coding sequence is TGCGCCAGCAGCCAAGATTGGAGCAGGGCTGGGGCCAACGTCCTGACTTTC.

The CDR3 DNA is TGTGCCAGCAGCTCAGGAGGGGTAGCCCACGAGCAGTACTTC. It yields the protein CASSSGGVAHEQYF. J is TRBJ2-7 and V is TRBV7-9; maybe TRBD2 (6 bases). Per the germline V gene, CDR1 is SEHNR and CDR2 is FQNEAQ (reference sequence). V lost 4 bases, J lost 5 bases, and 15 bases lay in between. The CDR3 is 14 amino acids.

As for this clonotype: One junction end disagrees with the germline gene, perhaps due to a read error. The rearrangement joins TRBV13 to TRBJ2-4; no clear D. This CDR3 comprises 15 residues. Germline V CDR1 and CDR2: PRHDT, FYEKMQ (reference sequence). In DNA, the CDR3 is TGTGCCGGCAGCCCCACCGAACTAGCCAAAAACATTCAGTACTTC. It specifies CAGSPTELAKNIQYF.

Remarks on this clonotype: This may be a read error: a much more frequent sequence differs by one nucleotide. This chain links TRBV27 with TRBJ2-3; D gene uncertain. The CDR3 has 12 amino acids. The V and J ends lost 5 bases and 4 bases respectively, with 7 bases between them. The V gene's germline CDR1 is MNHEY and CDR2 SMNVEV (reference sequence). Here the CDR3 DNA reads TGTGCCAGCAGTAACCCCCCAGATACGCAGTATTTT. It translates to CASSNPPDTQYF.

This clonotype was counted only a few times. The chain has TRBV12-3 or TRBV12-4 and TRBJ2-2, with 9 bases fitting TRBD2. The trim removed 7 bases at V and 0 bases at J, leaving 3 bases unmatched. This CDR3 comprises 15 residues. In DNA, the CDR3 is TGTGCCAGCATAGCTAGCGGGACGAACACCGGGGAGCTGTTTTTT. It specifies CASIASGTNTGELFF.

V and J are TRBV19 and TRBJ2-3; D ambiguous. The length of the CDR3 is 13 residues. Looked up from germline, CDR1 is LNHDA and CDR2 is SQIVND (reference sequence). V lost 4 bases and J lost 4, with 9 bases in between. The CDR3 region has the DNA TGTGCCAGTAGTAAGATGGATTCAGATACGCAGTATTTT. Translation: CASSKMDSDTQYF.

This clonotype has at least ten counts. The rearrangement uses TRBV28 and TRBJ2-5; D might be TRBD1 or TRBD2, each matching 5 bases. This CDR3 contains 14 residues. Germline-derived CDR1 and CDR2 are MDHEN and SYDVKM. The ends were cut back, 4 bases at V and 5 bases at J, with 14 bases in the middle. The CDR3 region is CASSSRDGLETQYF. CDR3 nucleotide sequence: TGTGCCAGCAGTTCCCGGGACGGCCTTGAGACCCAGTACTTC.

This clonotype was detected many times. The CDR3: CASSRGTDTDTQYF. The CDR3 nucleotides are TGTGCCAGCAGTAGGGGGACAGACACAGATACGCAGTATTTT. The chain combines TRBV9 with TRBJ2-3; 7 bases match TRBD1. Losses at the gene ends were 5 bases for V and 2 bases for J; bases not matched to a gene: 5. CDR3 length equals 14 residues. Germline V gene data show CDR1 as SGDLS and CDR2 as YYNGEE.

This clonotype was counted ten times or more. This chain joins TRBV5-4 and TRBJ2-2; D uncertain. In germline, CDR1 is SGHNT, CDR2 YYREEE (reference sequence). The V and J ends lost 2 bases and 4 bases respectively, with 3 bases between them. The CDR3 contains 12 residues. CDR3 DNA: TGTGCCAGCAGCTTCAGCACCGGGGAGCTGTTTTTT. Protein product: CASSFSTGELFF.